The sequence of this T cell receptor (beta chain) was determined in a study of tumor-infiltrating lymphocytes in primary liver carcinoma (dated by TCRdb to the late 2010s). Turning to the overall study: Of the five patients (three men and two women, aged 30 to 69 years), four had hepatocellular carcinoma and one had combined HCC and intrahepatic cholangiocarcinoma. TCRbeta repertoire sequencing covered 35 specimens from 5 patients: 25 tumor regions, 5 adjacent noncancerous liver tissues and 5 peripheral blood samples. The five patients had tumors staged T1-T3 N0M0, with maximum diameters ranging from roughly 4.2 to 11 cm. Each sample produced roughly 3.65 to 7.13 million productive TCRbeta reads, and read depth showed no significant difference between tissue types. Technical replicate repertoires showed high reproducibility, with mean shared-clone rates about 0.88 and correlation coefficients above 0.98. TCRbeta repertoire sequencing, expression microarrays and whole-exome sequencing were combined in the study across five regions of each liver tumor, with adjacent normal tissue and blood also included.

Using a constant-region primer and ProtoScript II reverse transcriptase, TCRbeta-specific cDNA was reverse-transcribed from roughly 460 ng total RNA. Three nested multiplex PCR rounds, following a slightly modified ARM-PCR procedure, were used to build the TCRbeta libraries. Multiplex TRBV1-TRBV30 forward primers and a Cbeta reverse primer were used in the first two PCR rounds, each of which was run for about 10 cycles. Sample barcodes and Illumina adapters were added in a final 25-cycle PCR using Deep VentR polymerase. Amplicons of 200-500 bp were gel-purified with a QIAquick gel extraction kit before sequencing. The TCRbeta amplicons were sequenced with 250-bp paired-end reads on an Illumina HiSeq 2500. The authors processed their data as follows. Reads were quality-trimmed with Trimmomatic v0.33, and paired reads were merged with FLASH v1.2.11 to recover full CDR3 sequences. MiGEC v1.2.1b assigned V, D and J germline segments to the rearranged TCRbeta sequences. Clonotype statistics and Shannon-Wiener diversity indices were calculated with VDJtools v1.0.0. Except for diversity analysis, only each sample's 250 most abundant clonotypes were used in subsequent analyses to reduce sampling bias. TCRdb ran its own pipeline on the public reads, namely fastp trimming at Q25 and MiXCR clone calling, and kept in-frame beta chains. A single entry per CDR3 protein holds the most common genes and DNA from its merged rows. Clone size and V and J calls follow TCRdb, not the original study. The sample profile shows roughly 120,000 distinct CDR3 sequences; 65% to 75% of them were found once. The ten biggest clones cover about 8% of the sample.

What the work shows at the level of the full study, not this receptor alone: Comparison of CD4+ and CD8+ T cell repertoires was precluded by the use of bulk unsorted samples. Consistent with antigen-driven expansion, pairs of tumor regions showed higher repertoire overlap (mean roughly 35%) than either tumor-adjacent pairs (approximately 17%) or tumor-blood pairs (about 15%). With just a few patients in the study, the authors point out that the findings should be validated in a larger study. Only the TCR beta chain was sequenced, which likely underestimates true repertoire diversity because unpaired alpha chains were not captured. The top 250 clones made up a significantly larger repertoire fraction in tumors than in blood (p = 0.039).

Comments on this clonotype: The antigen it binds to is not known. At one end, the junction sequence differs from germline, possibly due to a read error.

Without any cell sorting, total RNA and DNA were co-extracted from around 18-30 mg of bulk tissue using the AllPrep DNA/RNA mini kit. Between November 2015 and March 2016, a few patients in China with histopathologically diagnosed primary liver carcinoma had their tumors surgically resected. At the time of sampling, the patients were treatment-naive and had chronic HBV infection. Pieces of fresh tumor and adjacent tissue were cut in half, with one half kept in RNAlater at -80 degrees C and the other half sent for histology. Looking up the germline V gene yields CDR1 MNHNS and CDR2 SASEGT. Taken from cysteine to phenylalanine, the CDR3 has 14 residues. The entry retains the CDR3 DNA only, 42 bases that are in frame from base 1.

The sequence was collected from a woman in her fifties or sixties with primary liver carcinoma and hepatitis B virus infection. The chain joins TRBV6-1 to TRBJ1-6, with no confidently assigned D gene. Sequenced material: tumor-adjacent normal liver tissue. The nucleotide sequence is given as TGTGCCAGCAGTGAAGGGACCCAGAATTCATCCCTCCACTTC. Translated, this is CASSEGTQNSSLHF.